Presented here are 16 T cell receptor beta chains from one specimen sequenced in a study of blood T cells in healthy people across ages. Through a sample-barcoded 5' primer and a J-beta primer mix, a second PCR was run for roughly 7 to 12 cycles. TCRdb passed the 5' RACE reads through MiXCR, listing each CDR3 protein once. Here the sample spans 1 million or so distinct CDR3 sequences, around 43% being singletons. The sample consisted of blood. The receptors were gathered from a woman aged 55 to 70 in good health.

This clonotype was counted a few times. This rearrangement joins TRBV24-1 to TRBJ2-2; tentatively, D is TRBD1 or TRBD2 (5 bases each). The CDR3 is made up of 13 amino acids. Germline-derived CDR1 and CDR2 are KGHDR and SFDVKD. V was shortened by 4 bases and J by 7 bases, with 9 bases between the two germline ends. The CDR3 here is CATSDRDLGELFF. CDR3 in DNA: TGTGCCACCAGTGACCGGGACCTCGGGGAGCTGTTTTTT.

V usage is TRBV20-1 and J usage is TRBJ2-7; no clear D. This CDR3 comprises 11 residues. Germline V gene sequence: CDR1 DFQATT, CDR2 SNEGSKA (reference sequence). With 8 bases removed from V and 3 bases from J, the gap between germline ends came to 11 bases. CDR3 region: CSPLKVYEQYF. CDR3 in DNA: TGCAGTCCCCTGAAAGTCTACGAGCAGTACTTC.

This clonotype was recorded once. This chain joins TRBV6-6 and TRBJ2-1; 7 nucleotides agree with TRBD1. Germline CDR1 and CDR2: MNHNY and SVGAGI (reference sequence). V shed 5 bases and J 9 bases; nucleotides not matched to a gene: 13. There are 15 residues in the CDR3. DNA of the CDR3: TGTGCCAGCAGTCAGACTGTCACAGACAGGGCTGAGCAGTTCTTC. This codes for CASSQTVTDRAEQFF.

The chain recombines TRBV9 with TRBJ2-1; D might be TRBD2 (5 bases). The germline gives CDR1 SGDLS, CDR2 YYNGEE. With 0 bases removed from V and 12 bases from J, the gap between germline ends came to 10 bases. The CDR3 sequence is 12 residues long. The CDR3 nucleotides read TGTGCCAGCAGCGTAGACCGGGAAAGGCAGTTCTTC. This codes for CASSVDRERQFF.

The J gene is TRBJ1-2, the V gene TRBV20-1; possibly TRBD1 for D (5 bases). CDR1 and CDR2 (germline): DFQATT, SNEGSKA (reference sequence). CDR3 length: 10 amino acids. The CDR3 region has the DNA TGCCGCGGGGGGGGTAATGGCTACACCTTC. Its protein is CRGGGNGYTF.

This sequence joins TRBV5-1 and TRBJ2-3; D call uncertain. V gave up 8 bases and J gave up 2 bases, with 9 bases separating them. The germline CDR1 and CDR2 sequences are SGHRS and YFSETQ. This CDR3 has 12 amino acids. The CDR3 DNA reads as TGCGCCAGTTATACAGACACAGATACGCAGTATTTT. Its protein is CASYTDTDTQYF. The variable domain in full, completed from reference TRBV5-1 and TRBJ2-3, reads KAGVTQTPRYLIKTRGQQVTLSCSPISGHRSVSWYQQTPGQGLQFLFEYFSETQRNKGNFPGRFSGRQFSNSRSEMNVSTLELGDSALYLCASYTDTDTQYFGPGTRLTVL.

This clonotype appeared a few times. The chain carries TRBV7-8 and TRBJ2-7, with TRBD2 matching over 12 bases. This CDR3 contains 17 residues. With V trimmed by 1 base and J by 5 bases, 9 bases remained unmatched. In germline, CDR1 is SGHVS, CDR2 FQNEAQ. The CDR3 is CASSLGLAGGPSNEQYF. The CDR3 nucleotides read TGTGCCAGCAGCTTAGGCCTAGCGGGAGGGCCCTCTAACGAGCAGTACTTC. Full variable domain (outside the CDR3, taken from reference TRBV7-8 and TRBJ2-7): GAGVSQSPRYKVAKRGQDVALRCDPISGHVSLFWYQQALGQGPEFLTYFQNEAQLDKSGLPSDRFFAERPEGSVSTLKIQRTQQEDSAVYLCASSLGLAGGPSNEQYFGPGTRLTVT.

The chain has TRBV20-1 and TRBJ1-5; 7 nucleotides agree with TRBD1. The CDR3 totals 15 residues. Trimming removed 4 bases from V and 0 bases from J; junction bases left unmatched: 6. In germline, CDR1 is DFQATT, CDR2 SNEGSKA (reference sequence). The CDR3 region is CSATTGEYSNQPQHF. The CDR3 DNA sequence: TGCAGTGCTACCACAGGGGAATATAGCAATCAGCCCCAGCATTTT.

The rearrangement uses TRBV28 and TRBJ2-6, with a possible D match to TRBD1 (6 bases). This CDR3 has 19 amino acids. The V gene lost 3 bases and the J gene lost 0 bases, with 18 bases spanning the gap. In germline, CDR1 is MDHEN, CDR2 SYDVKM. The CDR3 sequence: CASSFLTGSLNSGANVLTF. Here the CDR3 DNA reads TGTGCCAGCAGTTTCCTGACAGGATCCCTTAACTCTGGGGCCAACGTCCTGACTTTC.

The genes are TRBV6-5 and TRBJ1-1, with 7 bases identical to TRBD1. Germline values: CDR1 MNHEY, CDR2 SVGAGI. Trimming cost V 2 bases and J 4 bases; bases outside gene matches: 7. CDR3 length: 15 amino acids. The CDR3 here is CASSYRTGSGTEAFF. The CDR3 DNA is TGTGCCAGCAGTTACAGGACAGGATCGGGCACTGAAGCTTTCTTT.

The chain uses TRBV5-1 and TRBJ2-2, with TRBD2 identical over 7 bases. Unmatched junction bases numbered 4, after V lost 0 bases and J lost 5 bases. Per germline, CDR1 SGHRS and CDR2 YFSETQ. CDR3 size: 15 residues. The CDR3 region has the DNA TGCGCCAGCAGCTTGGCAACGGGAGGAACCGGGGAGCTGTTTTTT. This codes for CASSLATGGTGELFF.

This clonotype appeared a single time. The V gene is TRBV5-5, the J gene TRBJ2-7, with D possibly matching TRBD1 (5 bases). The germline CDR1 and CDR2 sequences are SGHKS and YYEKEE (reference sequence). The CDR3 spans 18 residues. Trimming shortened V by 3 bases and J by 5 bases, and 27 bases separated the two germline ends. The DNA of the CDR3 is TGTGCCAGCAGCTCGGACACCGGGCCAGGATTGGGGAAGGACGAGCAGTACTTC. It translates to CASSSDTGPGLGKDEQYF. Filled out from reference TRBV5-5 and TRBJ2-7, the complete variable domain reads DAGVTQSPTHLIKTRGQQVTLRCSPISGHKSVSWYQQVLGQGPQFIFQYYEKEERGRGNFPDRFSARQFPNYSSELNVNALLLGDSALYLCASSSDTGPGLGKDEQYFGPGTRLTVT.

This clonotype was counted only a few times. This rearrangement joins TRBV24-1 to TRBJ2-5, with 9 bases lining up with TRBD2. The CDR3 loop spans 16 amino acids. Germline CDR1 KGHDR, CDR2 SFDVKD. V trimming: 6 bases; J trimming: 11 bases; junction bases outside the gene matches: 18. CDR3 bases: TGTGCCACCAGTTCTACTAGCGGGTCCAACTACAATGAGCAGTACTTC. It specifies CATSSTSGSNYNEQYF.

This clonotype showed up just a few times. CDR3 loop: CASSRETGALTGELFF. CDR3 DNA sequence: TGCGCCAGCAGCCGAGAGACAGGGGCCCTCACCGGGGAGCTGTTTTTT. V usage is TRBV4-1 and J usage is TRBJ2-2; 8 nucleotides line up with TRBD1. CDR3 size: 16 residues. V shed 4 bases, J shed 4 bases, and the junction held 8 bases outside the gene matches. Germline-derived CDR1 and CDR2 are MGHRA and YSYEKL.

This rearrangement joins TRBV29-1 to TRBJ2-4; possibly TRBD2 for D (6 bases). The J call is uncertain, as TRBJ2-7 better fits the DNA end. The CDR3 has 14 amino acids. The germline V gene encodes CDR1 SQVTM and CDR2 ANQGSEA. CDR3 residues: CSVEYPGEPYEQYF. For the CDR3, the DNA is TGCAGCGTTGAATACCCGGGAGAGCCCTACGAGCAGTACTTC.

V usage is TRBV6-6 and J usage is TRBJ2-1, with 14 bases identical to TRBD2. Trimming removed 5 bases from V and 8 bases from J; junction bases left unmatched: 8. Germline CDR1 MNHNY, CDR2 SVGAGI (reference sequence). This CDR3 has 16 amino acids. CDR3 DNA sequence: TGTGCCAGCAGTGGGGGGACTAGCGGGAGATTGTATGAGCAGTTCTTC. It codes for CASSGGTSGRLYEQFF.